The 27 T cell receptor beta chains below all came from one sample that was sequenced in a study of shared T cell receptors in the human thymus. TCRdb's table, derived via immunoSEQ multiplex PCR, lists solely in-frame clones and lacks some. Seen here are 720,000 or so clones, 70% to 90% observed once, and the top ten hold under 0.012%. These same records also appear under a second study, on human thymus T cells.

Sequenced input: thymocytes. The receptors originated from a girl less than two years old with a congenital heart defect.

The V and J genes are TRBV7-9 and TRBJ1-2; 8 nucleotides align to TRBD1. CDR1 is SEHNR, CDR2 FQNEAQ, per germline (reference sequence). V lost 5 bases to trimming and J lost 8 bases; unmatched junction nucleotides: 22. The CDR3 has 18 amino acids. CDR3 in DNA: TGTGCCAGCAGCCTTCAAGTTGTGTCAGGGGGCTTGATGGGAGGCTACACCTTC. Protein: CASSLQVVSGGLMGGYTF.

The CDR3 DNA sequence: TGTGCCAGCAGTTTATGGACAGGGGGCGAGCAGTACTTC. Protein: CASSLWTGGEQYF. The V and J genes are TRBV27 and TRBJ2-7; 10 nucleotides align to TRBD1. This CDR3 is built from 13 residues. The V and J ends lost 1 base and 6 bases, in that order; junction bases with no gene match: 0. CDR1 is MNHEY, CDR2 SMNVEV, per germline (reference sequence).

The CDR3 loop reads CASSDPDRGQSNEKLFF. CDR3 nucleotide sequence: TGTGCCAGCAGTGATCCCGACAGGGGGCAATCTAATGAAAAACTGTTTTTT. The V and J genes are TRBV6-1 and TRBJ1-4, with 10 bases fitting TRBD1. In germline, CDR1 is MNHNS, CDR2 SASEGT. V dropped 3 bases and J dropped 3; count of bases not matched to a gene: 7. The CDR3 is 17 residues long.

The chain recombines TRBV27 with TRBJ2-7; D not resolved. The CDR3 sequence is 13 residues long. Germline-derived CDR1 and CDR2 are MNHEY and SMNVEV (reference sequence). The germline V and J ends were trimmed by 5 bases and 6 bases, with 14 bases remaining between them. The CDR3 nucleotides read TGTGCCAGCAGTCCCCGTCATTCGGTCGAGCAGTACTTC. Its translation is CASSPRHSVEQYF.

The V and J genes are TRBV29-1 and TRBJ1-1; D is ambiguous. Germline V gives CDR1 SQVTM, CDR2 ANQGSEA. This CDR3 has 15 amino acids. Trimming stripped 5 bases from V and 5 bases from J, with 21 bases between. CDR3 region: CSVRVRNDGLTEAFF. The CDR3 DNA reads as TGCAGCGTTCGAGTCAGGAACGACGGATTGACTGAAGCTTTCTTT.

This clone was counted a single time. The rearrangement links TRBV19 to TRBJ1-1; 8 bases fit TRBD1. This CDR3 is 14 amino acids long. Germline CDR1 LNHDA, CDR2 SQIVND (reference sequence). Trimming cost V 9 bases and J 1 base; bases outside gene matches: 7. CDR3 DNA sequence: TGTGCCAGCAGGGGGCGTTCCGGGAACACTGAAGCTTTCTTT. Translation gives CASRGRSGNTEAFF.

V and J are TRBV9 and TRBJ1-1, with 7 bases aligning to TRBD1. The CDR3 is 12 amino acids. Germline V lookup: CDR1 SGDLS, CDR2 YYNGEE. Trimming at V came to 4 bases and at J to 9 bases, leaving 6 bases not matched to a gene. The CDR3 sequence is CASSPPTGQAFF. The CDR3 DNA follows: TGTGCCAGCAGCCCACCGACAGGGCAAGCTTTCTTT. Complete variable domain (other parts from reference TRBV9 and TRBJ1-1): DSGVTQTPKHLITATGQRVTLRCSPRSGDLSVYWYQQSLDQGLQFLIQYYNGEERAKGNILERFSAQQFPDLHSELNLSSLELGDSALYFCASSPPTGQAFFGQGTRLTVV.

This chain connects TRBV2 to TRBJ1-1; TRBD1 matches at 9 bases. Germline-derived CDR1 and CDR2 are SNHLY and FYNNEI. The junction had 16 bases not matched to a gene; V was cut back by 7 bases and J by 1 base. This CDR3 spans 18 amino acids. For the CDR3, the DNA is TGTGCCAGCACTCCTAACGGGACAGGGAATATCCGGAACACTGAAGCTTTCTTT. Translating gives CASTPNGTGNIRNTEAFF.

This clone appeared once. The chain joins TRBV7-8 to TRBJ1-2; 10 bases fit TRBD1. This CDR3 spans 16 amino acids. Germline V CDR1 and CDR2: SGHVS, FQNEAQ. V lost 1 base to trimming and J lost 4 bases; unmatched junction nucleotides: 6. CDR3 amino acids: CASSLVRRDRGYGYTF. CDR3 sequence (DNA): TGTGCCAGCAGCTTAGTTAGGAGGGACAGGGGCTATGGCTACACCTTC.

The chain links TRBV5-4 to TRBJ2-7; a possible D gene is TRBD2 (6 bases). Looked up from germline, CDR1 is SGHNT and CDR2 is YYREEE (reference sequence). V was cut by 1 base and J by 7 bases, with 15 bases left in between. This CDR3 has 14 residues. The CDR3 sequence: CASSLPGLRGEQYF. For the CDR3, the DNA is TGTGCCAGCAGCTTGCCGGGACTCAGAGGAGAGCAGTACTTC.

The rearrangement joins TRBV25-1 to TRBJ1-1, with TRBD1 identical over 7 bases. Germline V gene sequence: CDR1 MGHDK, CDR2 SYGVNS. The CDR3 consists of 14 residues. Trimming took 4 bases from V and 7 from J; bases not matched to a gene: 9. Here the CDR3 reads CASSGPGTAGEAFF. The DNA of the CDR3 is TGTGCCAGCAGTGGCCCCGGGACAGCGGGTGAAGCTTTCTTT.

The chain uses TRBV14 and TRBJ2-1; a weak D match, TRBD2 (5 bases). Trimming took off 3 bases at V and 1 base at J, with 19 bases between the two ends. Per germline, CDR1 SGHDN and CDR2 FVKESK. The CDR3 spans 18 residues. The CDR3 sequence is CASSQVTTGPSSYNEQFF. DNA of the CDR3: TGTGCCAGCAGCCAGGTGACTACCGGGCCCTCATCCTACAATGAGCAGTTCTTC.

The genes are TRBV18 and TRBJ1-4, with D possibly TRBD1 on 6 matching bases. Germline assignment: CDR1 KGHSH and CDR2 LQKENI. CDR3 size: 15 residues. The V end was cut by 3 bases, the J end by 0 bases, with 8 bases between. The CDR3 nucleotides read TGTGCCAGCTCACCTCGACAGGCAACTAATGAAAAACTGTTTTTT. Translated, it gives CASSPRQATNEKLFF.

V gene TRBV28 combines with J gene TRBJ1-1; D unresolved. Trimming shortened V by 7 bases and J by 4 bases, and 19 bases separated the two germline ends. There are 15 residues in the CDR3. CDR1 MDHEN and CDR2 SYDVKM come from the germline V gene. This chain's CDR3 is CASKVDTQKSTEAFF. The CDR3 DNA follows: TGTGCCAGCAAGGTAGACACACAAAAGAGCACTGAAGCTTTCTTT.

The V and J genes are TRBV5-6 and TRBJ1-3; 9 nucleotides line up with TRBD1. CDR1 and CDR2 from the germline V gene are SGHDT and YYEEEE. The CDR3 extends over 15 amino acids. J lost 4 bases, V lost 3 bases, and 5 bases had no gene match. The CDR3 DNA reads TGTGCCAGCAGCTCAACAGGGGGCGACGGAAACACCATATATTTT. Its protein is CASSSTGGDGNTIYF.

The chain is built from TRBV9 and TRBJ1-2, with unresolved D. Trimming stripped 4 bases from V and 3 bases from J, with 22 bases between. CDR3 length equals 17 residues. Per germline, CDR1 SGDLS and CDR2 YYNGEE. In nucleotides, the CDR3 is TGTGCCAGCAGCTTCCTCTCAGAGCGCCGGCGTTACTATGGCTACACCTTC. Its protein is CASSFLSERRRYYGYTF.

This clone showed up just a few times. V and J are TRBV9 and TRBJ2-7, with D unclear. CDR1 and CDR2 (germline): SGDLS, YYNGEE. The CDR3 length is 17 residues. V was trimmed by 4 bases and J by 3 bases, leaving 23 bases between them. This chain's CDR3 is CASSRGESAYFYYEQYF. The CDR3 coding sequence is TGTGCCAGCAGCCGCGGAGAGTCAGCCTACTTTTACTACGAGCAGTACTTC.

For the CDR3, the DNA is TGTGCCAGCAGTGAAGGGACAGAGGGATCAGAGCCCCAGCATTTT. Translating it yields CASSEGTEGSEPQHF. The chain employs TRBV2 and TRBJ1-5, with D tentatively TRBD1 (6 bases). Germline CDR1 is SNHLY and CDR2 is FYNNEI. The CDR3 runs 15 residues. Deletions cut 1 base from V and 8 bases from J, with 15 bases between. The full variable domain, in which reference TRBV2 and TRBJ1-5 provide the parts outside the CDR3, is EPEVTQTPSHQVTQMGQEVILRCVPISNHLYFYWYRQILGQKVEFLVSFYNNEISEKSEIFDDQFSVERPDGSNFTLKIRSTKLEDSAMYFCASSEGTEGSEPQHFGDGTRLSIL.

This chain links TRBV10-1 with TRBJ1-1; 8 bases line up with TRBD1. The CDR3 runs to 16 residues. The germline V gene encodes CDR1 WNHNN and CDR2 SYGVQD (reference sequence). The V segment lost 4 bases and the J segment 1 base; nucleotides outside the gene matches: 8. CDR3 protein: CASSVTRQGRNTEAFF. The CDR3 coding sequence is TGCGCCAGCAGTGTGACTCGACAGGGGAGGAACACTGAAGCTTTCTTT.

The J gene is TRBJ1-2, the V gene TRBV18; tentatively, D is TRBD1 (5 bases). The CDR3 has 12 amino acids. Trimming took 3 bases from V and 5 from J, leaving 7 bases between them. Germline V CDR1 and CDR2: KGHSH, LQKENI. In nucleotides, the CDR3 is TGTGCCAGCTCACCGAAGGGGTATGGCTACACCTTC. Protein product: CASSPKGYGYTF.

As concerns this clone: Because the CDR3 is missing its conserved closing phenylalanine or tryptophan, this is likely a read error. The rearrangement links TRBV10-2 to TRBJ2-7; maybe TRBD1 (6 bases). The CDR3 sequence is 13 residues long. Trimming removed 5 bases from V and 2 bases from J, with 10 bases in between. Germline values: CDR1 WSHSY, CDR2 SAAADI. Here the CDR3 reads CASSQGSPYEQYL. For the CDR3, the DNA is TGCGCCAGCAGTCAGGGGAGTCCCTACGAGCAGTACCTC.

This clone was observed a handful of times. V and J are TRBV4-1 and TRBJ1-1; D gene uncertain. The CDR3 runs 17 residues. Trimming stripped 4 bases from V and 1 base from J, with 19 bases between. Germline values: CDR1 MGHRA, CDR2 YSYEKL. The CDR3 is CASSRFYEVLRNTEAFF. CDR3 DNA: TGCGCCAGCAGCCGGTTCTATGAGGTTCTGCGGAACACTGAAGCTTTCTTT.

The chain has TRBV5-1 and TRBJ1-1, with TRBD1 matching 8 bases. Per germline, CDR1 SGHRS and CDR2 YFSETQ. The ends lost 4 bases at V and 4 bases at J; junction bases unmatched: 6. This CDR3 contains 14 residues. The CDR3 DNA is TGCGCCAGCAGCATGTGGACAGGGAGCACTGAAGCTTTCTTT. As protein: CASSMWTGSTEAFF.

V is TRBV5-1 and J is TRBJ1-6; 8 bases line up with TRBD1. The germline V gene encodes CDR1 SGHRS and CDR2 YFSETQ. The V gene end was trimmed by 4 bases and the J gene end by 7 bases; junction bases not matched to a gene: 10. CDR3 length: 16 amino acids. The CDR3 bases are TGCGCCAGCAGCCTCACCGACAGGGGTTGGAATTCACCCCTCCACTTT. Protein sequence: CASSLTDRGWNSPLHF.

V gene TRBV25-1 combines with J gene TRBJ1-2; TRBD1 matches 10 bases. The germline V gene has CDR1 MGHDK and CDR2 SYGVNS. The CDR3 is made up of 15 amino acids. V lost 6 bases and J lost 7; bases outside the gene matches: 11. CDR3 in DNA: TGTGCCAGCAGAGATACCGGGACAGGGGAGGCTGGCTACACCTTC. This translates into CASRDTGTGEAGYTF.

The chain is built from TRBV5-1 and TRBJ2-1; TRBD2 agrees at 15 bases. The CDR3 is made up of 19 amino acids. J gave up 0 bases and V 3 bases, and 7 bases lay outside the gene matches. Germline lookup yields CDR1 SGHRS and CDR2 YFSETQ. CDR3: CASSWTSGGANSSYNEQFF. The CDR3 DNA is TGCGCCAGCAGCTGGACTAGCGGGGGGGCCAACAGCTCCTACAATGAGCAGTTCTTC.

CDR3 loop: CASSLEFPGTGDNEQFF. In DNA, the CDR3 is TGCGCCAGCAGCTTGGAATTTCCGGGGACAGGGGACAATGAGCAGTTCTTC. This chain links TRBV5-1 with TRBJ2-1; 10 bases match TRBD1. Germline lookup yields CDR1 SGHRS and CDR2 YFSETQ. CDR3 length: 17 amino acids. V dropped 0 bases and J dropped 5; count of bases not matched to a gene: 8.